A single sample is the source of the 4 T cell receptor beta chains below, sequenced in a study of T cells in Graves' hyperthyroidism and ophthalmopathy. RNA transcripts were the template for amplifying TCR beta CDR3 regions. A first-round RT-PCR of the TCR CDR3 used the HTBI primer set. Each CDR3 protein is one row after TCRdb ran MiXCR on the multiplex PCR reads. This table has some 350,000 distinct CDR3 sequences, approximately 20% appearing once. Sequenced sample: blood. These receptors all come from a woman aged 18-35 years with Graves' hyperthyroidism.

The V and J genes are TRBV27 and TRBJ1-2, with D tentatively TRBD1 (6 bases). This CDR3 is 15 amino acids long. Germline V lookup: CDR1 MNHEY, CDR2 SMNVEV (reference sequence). The V gene lost 3 bases and the J gene lost 7 bases, with 18 bases spanning the gap. CDR3 residues: CASSFQLGGFGGYTF. The CDR3 DNA follows: TGTGCCAGCAGTTTTCAGCTGGGGGGCTTTGGTGGCTACACCTTC.

This clonotype was seen many times. The chain is built from TRBV5-1 and TRBJ1-1; D is ambiguous. Germline-derived CDR1 and CDR2 are SGHRS and YFSETQ. CDR3 length equals 13 residues. V was trimmed by 0 bases and J by 11 bases, leaving 14 bases between them. CDR3 DNA: TGCGCCAGCAGCTTGGCTAGCGGCCTGAGCGCTTTCTTT. Amino acid sequence: CASSLASGLSAFF.

This clonotype was counted many times. The J gene is TRBJ2-7, the V gene TRBV4-2, with 10 bases fitting TRBD2. Germline-derived CDR1 and CDR2 are LGHNA and YNFKEQ. The J segment lost 5 bases and the V segment lost 1 base, leaving 8 bases of the junction unmatched. This CDR3 has 16 residues. CDR3 nucleotides: TGTGCCAGCAGCCAAGGGGAACAGCGGGGGGGCCACGAGCAGTACTTC. Its protein product is CASSQGEQRGGHEQYF.

The sample holds many counts of this clonotype. This sequence joins TRBV20-1 and TRBJ1-1; 7 bases agree with TRBD1. The CDR3 has 13 amino acids. The trim removed 5 bases at V and 7 bases at J, leaving 10 bases unmatched. The germline V gene encodes CDR1 DFQATT and CDR2 SNEGSKA (reference sequence). The CDR3 nucleotides are TGCAGTGCTGCTTCGACAGGGCCGGTTGAAGCTTTCTTT. This encodes CSAASTGPVEAFF.